The present TCR beta chain was sequenced within a study of T cell clones after liver transplantation. Background on the study: Subjects received no induction therapy and standard immunosuppression until randomization at 12-24 months post-transplant. Tolerant meant at least one year fully off immunosuppression without liver enzymes above twice normal.

Germline CDR1 SGHVS, CDR2 FNYEAQ. J lost 6 bases, V lost 5 bases, and 6 bases had no gene match. The CDR3 is 14 amino acids. Clones were read by immunoSEQ multiplex PCR, and TCRdb kept only the in-frame ones, dropping some. Of about 20,000 clones listed, about four fifths were seen once; the top ten hold around 32%. The chain uses TRBV7-6 and TRBJ2-3, with TRBD2 matching over 9 bases. The sequence was obtained from a human patient who received a liver transplant. The graft donor may be the source of some T cells. The sequenced sample was CD8+ T cells from blood, obtained more than 52 months after liver transplant. CDR3 coding DNA: TGTGCCAGCAGCCTCCCTAGCGGGGAGGATACGCAGTATTTT. It is translated as CASSLPSGEDTQYF.